This T cell receptor (beta chain) was observed in a study of shared clonotypes between healthy human individuals. Broader study findings: Lower generation probabilities were found for non-shared clonotypes than for those shared by all four donors. Rarefaction gave evidence that sorted-subset sequencing remained incomplete despite large depth. Sharing across four donors was highest in naive CD4 (around 5%) and lowest in memory CD8 (about 0.4%).

Sequencing used immunoSEQ multiplex PCR; TCRdb keeps in-frame clones, though not all of them. This table holds about 100,000 clones, 68% found once. Per germline, CDR1 MNHEY and CDR2 SMNVEV (reference sequence). This CDR3 has 16 amino acids. Points on this clone: The antigen is not known. A far larger clone is only one base removed, so a read error is likely. This CDR3 is also generated by other DNA sequences in the sample.

The TCR comes from a woman aged 25-40 years in good health. Sequenced input: memory CD8+ T cells sorted from blood. Subset noted: CD45RO+ cells pooled with CCR7-negative TemRA cells. The chain uses TRBV27 and TRBJ2-2; TRBD2 aligns across 9 bases. The CDR3 loop is CASSLLASGIGGELFF. The CDR3 DNA follows: TGTGCCAGCAGTTTACTTGCTAGCGGGATTGGCGGGGAACTGTTTTTT.